This T cell receptor (beta chain) stems from a study of blood T cell repertoires in COVID-19 (TCRdb year 2020). Study-wide context: Samples from collaborators originated in the United States, Italy and Spain and spanned both the acute and convalescent phases of COVID-19. The dataset comprised deeply sampled blood TCRbeta repertoires from subjects exposed to, actively infected with, or recovered from COVID-19. A de-identified subject ID, COVID-19 status, age in years and sex were almost always included in the sample metadata. Where HLA class I and class II types were available, the types were taken from metadata supplied by the sample provider, not from assay-based typing. The samples were drawn from the first 160 participants of the ongoing ImmuneRACE study and from 1,254 subjects provided by 6 global collaborators. The prospective study material was composed of cDNA or gDNA derived from T cells, B-cell-depleted T cells, or PBMCs. A freely available public database, intended as a resource for researchers studying the immune response to SARS-CoV-2, is where the repertoires were released.

Participants in the prospective study were enrolled through a virtual design, were aged roughly 18 to 100 years, and lived in roughly 24 United States geographic areas. In the prospective study, participants were assigned to cohorts based on the clinical history participants reported in a screening survey and a study questionnaire. Recovered participants in ImmuneRACE Cohort 3 were defined by two consecutive negative NP/OP PCR tests, clearance by a healthcare professional, or resolution of symptoms. Each participant in the prospective study had whole blood, serum and a nasopharyngeal or oropharyngeal swab collected by mobile phlebotomists. Over an approximately two-month period, participants in the prospective study had the option of providing additional blood draws and questionnaires. Before DNA extraction, blood samples from the prospective study were shipped at room temperature or frozen. Concerning this clone: The antigen it recognizes is unknown. No qualities accompany the bases; no much larger clone lies one base away.

Broad study findings and their caveats: How much clinical and demographic metadata was included differed by source and by participant, and the metadata was provided uncurated.

TCRbeta CDR3 regions were amplified from genomic DNA by means of the immunoSEQ Assay, a bias-controlled multiplex PCR. Under the source paper's analysis protocol: Within the assay, amplification of reference gene primers was used to estimate how many nucleated cells each sample contained. To quantify the absolute abundance of each unique TCRbeta CDR3 rearrangement, sequence reads were collapsed and filtered. For each sample, productive Simpson clonality was calculated as the square root of Simpson's diversity index over productive rearrangements. The clones in this table, taken by TCRdb from immuneACCESS, are in-frame only. Not every clone is retained; where verified, under half of the shortfall comes from an unresolved V gene, and the cause of the rest is unknown. The V and J calls and clone size are taken from that table; D and trimming were inferred from the DNA. The sample profile shows 150,000 or so clones; roughly 84% of them were found once. The ten top clones hold 10% to 15% of the sample.

The CDR3 numbers 14 residues from cysteine through phenylalanine. Only CDR3 DNA remains: 42 bases, in frame from the first base. Sequenced material: PBMCs or T cells enriched from blood (not recorded which). This clonotype was sampled from a woman aged 60-75 years who had recovered from COVID-19. The receptor chain draws on TRBV1 and TRBJ1-5. TRBV1 is a pseudogene locus. This receptor has the CDR3 CTSSQDYSNQPQHF. The DNA is as follows: TGCACCAGCAGCCAAGATTATAGCAATCAGCCCCAGCATTTT.